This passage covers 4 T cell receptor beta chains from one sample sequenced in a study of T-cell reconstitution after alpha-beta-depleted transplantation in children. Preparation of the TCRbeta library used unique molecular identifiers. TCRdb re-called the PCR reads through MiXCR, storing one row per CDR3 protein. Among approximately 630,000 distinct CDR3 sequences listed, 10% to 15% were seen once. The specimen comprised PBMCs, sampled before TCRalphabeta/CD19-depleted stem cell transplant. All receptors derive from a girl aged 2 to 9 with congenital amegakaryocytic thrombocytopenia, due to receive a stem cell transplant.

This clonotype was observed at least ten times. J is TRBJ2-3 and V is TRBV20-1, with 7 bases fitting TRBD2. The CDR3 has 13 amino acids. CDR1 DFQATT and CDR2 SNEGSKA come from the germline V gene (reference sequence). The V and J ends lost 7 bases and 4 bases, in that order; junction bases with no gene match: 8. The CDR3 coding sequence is TGCAGTGTGTCTAGCGGAACGTCAGATACGCAGTATTTT. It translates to CSVSSGTSDTQYF.

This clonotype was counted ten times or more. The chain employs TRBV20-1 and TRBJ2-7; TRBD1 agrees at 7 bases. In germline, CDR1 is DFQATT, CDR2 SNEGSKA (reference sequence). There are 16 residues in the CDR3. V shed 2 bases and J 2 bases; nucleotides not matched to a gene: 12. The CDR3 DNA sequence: TGCAGTGCTAGACCGCAACAGACAGGGCCTACCTACGAGCAGTACTTC. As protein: CSARPQQTGPTYEQYF.

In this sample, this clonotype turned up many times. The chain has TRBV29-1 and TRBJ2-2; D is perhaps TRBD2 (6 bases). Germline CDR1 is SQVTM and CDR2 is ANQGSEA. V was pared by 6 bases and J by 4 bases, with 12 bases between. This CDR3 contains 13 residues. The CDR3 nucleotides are TGCAGCGTCGCGACTAGTATCACCGGGGAGCTGTTTTTT. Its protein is CSVATSITGELFF.

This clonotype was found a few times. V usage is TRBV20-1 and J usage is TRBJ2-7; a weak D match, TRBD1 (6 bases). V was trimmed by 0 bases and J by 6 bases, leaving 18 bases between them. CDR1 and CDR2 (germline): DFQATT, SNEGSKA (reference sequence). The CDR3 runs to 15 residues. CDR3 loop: CSARDRTGIVGEQYF. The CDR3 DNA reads TGCAGTGCTAGAGATCGAACAGGGATCGTTGGCGAGCAGTACTTC.